The 20 T cell receptor beta chains listed next were all sequenced from one sample in a study of blood T cells in healthy people across ages. Primed by a sample-barcoded 5' primer and a J-beta primer mix, a second PCR proceeded for about 7 to 12 cycles. Via MiXCR, TCRdb re-called the 5' RACE reads, giving one row per CDR3 protein. The sample has 600,000 or so distinct CDR3 sequences; roughly 30% are singletons. The sample taken for sequencing was blood. The receptor source for this set is a woman of 80 years or more in good health.

About this clonotype itself: At one of its ends the junction is not consistent with the germline gene, which may arise from a read error. The chain couples TRBV20-1 to TRBJ2-7, with D tentatively TRBD2 (7 bases). Germline V gene sequence: CDR1 DFQATT, CDR2 SNEGSKA (reference sequence). The CDR3 spans 13 residues. CDR3 loop: CSTLGRGAYGQYF. The CDR3 DNA sequence: TGCAGCACCTTGGGACGGGGGGCCTACGGGCAGTACTTC.

This clonotype was seen just once. The genes are TRBV30 and TRBJ1-6; 8 bases agree with TRBD1. This CDR3 contains 15 residues. Trimming cost V 0 bases and J 10 bases; bases outside gene matches: 8. Looked up from germline, CDR1 is GTSNPN and CDR2 is SVGIG (reference sequence). Here the CDR3 reads CAWSVRQGARSPLHF. CDR3 nucleotide sequence: TGTGCCTGGAGTGTACGTCAGGGGGCGCGATCACCCCTCCACTTT.

J is TRBJ2-1 and V is TRBV6-5; D call uncertain. There are 11 residues in the CDR3. Germline V gene lookup returns CDR1 MNHEY and CDR2 SVGAGI. V lost 7 bases, J lost 3 bases, and 4 bases lay in between. CDR3 coding DNA: TGTGCCAGCAAGTTCTACAATGAGCAGTTCTTC. This codes for CASKFYNEQFF.

The rearrangement links TRBV20-1 to TRBJ2-5, with D perhaps being TRBD1 or TRBD2 (5 bases each). The J call may be wrong; the DNA end is better matched by TRBJ2-7. CDR1 DFQATT and CDR2 SNEGSKA come from the germline V gene (reference sequence). The CDR3 totals 17 residues. The CDR3 nucleotides are TGCAGTGCTAACTCAGGTGGGATGGTCTTGGGGGACTACGAGCAGTACTTC. This gives the protein CSANSGGMVLGDYEQYF.

There are a few counts of this clonotype. This chain uses TRBV3-1 with TRBJ1-1; 9 bases line up with TRBD1. From germline, CDR1 is LGHDT and CDR2 YNNKEL (reference sequence). The junction had 7 bases not matched to a gene; V was cut back by 1 base and J by 7 bases. There are 15 residues in the CDR3. Here the CDR3 reads CASSQAGTGRFEAFF. The CDR3 nucleotides are TGTGCCAGCAGCCAAGCCGGGACAGGGAGATTTGAAGCTTTCTTT.

This clonotype was counted many times. The gene calls are TRBV6-2 or TRBV6-3 and TRBJ2-3; 8 nucleotides agree with TRBD2. The CDR3 consists of 15 residues. CDR1 and CDR2 from the germline V gene are MNHEY and SVGEGT. Trimming took 5 bases from V and 0 from J; bases not matched to a gene: 4. The CDR3 nucleotides are TGTGCCAGCAGTCGACTAGCGTCTAGCACAGATACGCAGTATTTT. It translates to CASSRLASSTDTQYF.

This clonotype was found many times. V gene TRBV5-1 combines with J gene TRBJ2-7; D not certain. V gave up 3 bases and J gave up 1 base, with 8 bases separating them. This CDR3 is built from 13 residues. From germline, CDR1 is SGHRS and CDR2 YFSETQ. The CDR3 DNA reads TGCGCCAGCAGCTCTCTGGCGTCCTACGAGCAGTACTTC. It codes for CASSSLASYEQYF.

The chain is built from TRBV5-1 and TRBJ1-2; D is perhaps TRBD1 (5 bases). Trimming took off 0 bases at V and 5 bases at J, with 23 bases between the two ends. This CDR3 region has 18 residues. Germline lookup yields CDR1 SGHRS and CDR2 YFSETQ. The CDR3 loop reads CASSLVPQGGERGYGYTF. The CDR3 DNA reads TGCGCCAGCAGCTTGGTACCGCAGGGCGGTGAACGGGGATATGGCTACACCTTC.

The rearrangement links TRBV20-1 to TRBJ2-3; 13 bases fit TRBD2. This CDR3 has 15 residues. V lost 6 bases, J lost 2 bases, and 5 bases stayed unmatched. Germline V gene sequence: CDR1 DFQATT, CDR2 SNEGSKA (reference sequence). CDR3 DNA sequence: TGCAGTGCCACGACTAGCGGGGGGTTCACAGATACGCAGTATTTT. Translated, it gives CSATTSGGFTDTQYF.

This clonotype was recorded many times. The chain has TRBV6-5 and TRBJ2-1; TRBD2 matches 10 bases. The CDR3 spans 18 residues. CDR1 MNHEY and CDR2 SVGAGI come from the germline V gene. Losses at the gene ends were 2 bases for V and 8 bases for J; bases not matched to a gene: 15. The CDR3 region is CASSYRSPRAGGRHEQFF. CDR3 DNA sequence: TGTGCCAGCAGTTACCGATCCCCGAGAGCGGGGGGGCGTCATGAGCAGTTCTTC.

This clonotype was detected many times. The chain links TRBV6-2 or TRBV6-3 to TRBJ1-5, with 9 bases fitting TRBD1. The CDR3 has 15 amino acids. The V segment lost 4 bases and the J segment 1 base; nucleotides outside the gene matches: 2. Germline V gives CDR1 MNHEY, CDR2 SVGEGT. DNA for the CDR3: TGTGCCAGCAGTTCACAGGGGGCAAGCAATCAGCCCCAGCATTTT. Its translation: CASSSQGASNQPQHF.

This clonotype came up a few times. The chain uses TRBV28 and TRBJ1-1; D is perhaps TRBD1 (5 bases). Trimming removed 6 bases at V and 0 bases at J, with 14 bases between. Germline lookup yields CDR1 MDHEN and CDR2 SYDVKM. CDR3 size: 15 residues. The CDR3 spells CASRALRDMNTEAFF. In DNA form, the CDR3 reads TGTGCCAGCAGGGCACTCAGGGATATGAACACTGAAGCTTTCTTT.

In this sample, this clonotype turned up many times. This may arise from a read error, as a much more abundant clone is one base away. J is TRBJ2-6 and V is TRBV29-1; TRBD1 is a possible D gene (6 bases). The CDR3 is 16 amino acids. Germline assignment: CDR1 SQVTM and CDR2 ANQGSEA. The CDR3 spells CSVFRDTDSGANVRTF. The CDR3 DNA is TGCAGCGTCTTCCGGGACACGGATTCTGGGGCCAACGTCCGGACTTTC. Combining the CDR3 with reference TRBV29-1 and TRBJ2-6 gives the whole variable domain SAVISQKPSRDICQRGTSLTIQCQVDSQVTMMFWYRQQPGQSLTLIATANQGSEATYESGFVIDKFPISRPNLTFSTLTVSNMSPEDSSIYLCSVFRDTDSGANVRTFGAGSRLTVL.

In its sample, this clonotype was seen many times. This chain uses TRBV3-1 with TRBJ2-5; D remains unclear. CDR1 and CDR2 (germline): LGHDT, YNNKEL (reference sequence). Trimming cost V 2 bases and J 4 bases, with 14 bases left between them. There are 15 residues in the CDR3. The CDR3 nucleotides read TGTGCCAGCAGCCAACTGCAAAGTTCGGGAGAGACCCAGTACTTC. Translating it yields CASSQLQSSGETQYF.

There are many counts of this clonotype. This chain connects TRBV29-1 to TRBJ1-2; 7 bases are shared with TRBD1. The CDR3 extends over 13 amino acids. Germline V CDR1 and CDR2: SQVTM, ANQGSEA. After removal of 6 bases from V and 0 bases from J, the junction contained 4 bases not matched to a gene. The CDR3 reads CSVGQLANYGYTF. The CDR3 bases are TGCAGCGTGGGACAGTTAGCTAACTATGGCTACACCTTC.

V gene TRBV20-1 combines with J gene TRBJ2-5; D might be TRBD2 (5 bases). CDR3 length: 12 residues. Trimming removed 3 bases from V and 5 bases from J, with 10 bases in between. The germline gives CDR1 DFQATT, CDR2 SNEGSKA (reference sequence). The CDR3 DNA reads TGCAGTGCTAGGGGTAGCGAGGAGACCCAGTACTTC. Translation: CSARGSEETQYF.

This chain links TRBV6-6 with TRBJ1-4; D is undetermined. V was shortened by 5 bases and J by 8 bases, with 12 bases between the two germline ends. This CDR3 has 13 amino acids. Germline V gene sequence: CDR1 MNHNY, CDR2 SVGAGI (reference sequence). CDR3 bases: TGTGCCAGCAGTCCCCCGAGATCGGAAAAACTGTTTTTT. It yields the protein CASSPPRSEKLFF.

This clonotype was counted ten times or more. In DNA, the CDR3 is TGCAGTGCGGACAGACGCACAGATACGCAGTATTTT. The encoded protein is CSADRRTDTQYF. The J gene is TRBJ2-3, the V gene TRBV20-1; D is possibly TRBD1 (6 bases). Germline V lookup: CDR1 DFQATT, CDR2 SNEGSKA (reference sequence). Trimming pared 6 bases from V and 1 base from J, leaving 8 bases between. This CDR3 region has 12 residues.

The V and J genes are TRBV4-2 and TRBJ2-5, with 7 bases fitting TRBD2. V shed 0 bases and J 1 base; nucleotides not matched to a gene: 11. This CDR3 is 18 amino acids long. Germline values: CDR1 LGHNA, CDR2 YNFKEQ. CDR3 DNA sequence: TGTGCCAGCAGCCAAGATCTGGTGTCTAGCGGCTTCCAAGAGACCCAGTACTTC. As protein: CASSQDLVSSGFQETQYF.

For the CDR3, the DNA is TGTGCCAGCAGCCGTAGCGGGAGTAAAGGGTACGAGCAGTACTTC. Translated, it gives CASSRSGSKGYEQYF. The V and J genes are TRBV13 and TRBJ2-4; 9 bases line up with TRBD2. The J call may be mistaken, given a closer DNA end match to TRBJ2-7. Per the germline V gene, CDR1 is PRHDT and CDR2 is FYEKMQ (reference sequence). This CDR3 contains 15 residues.